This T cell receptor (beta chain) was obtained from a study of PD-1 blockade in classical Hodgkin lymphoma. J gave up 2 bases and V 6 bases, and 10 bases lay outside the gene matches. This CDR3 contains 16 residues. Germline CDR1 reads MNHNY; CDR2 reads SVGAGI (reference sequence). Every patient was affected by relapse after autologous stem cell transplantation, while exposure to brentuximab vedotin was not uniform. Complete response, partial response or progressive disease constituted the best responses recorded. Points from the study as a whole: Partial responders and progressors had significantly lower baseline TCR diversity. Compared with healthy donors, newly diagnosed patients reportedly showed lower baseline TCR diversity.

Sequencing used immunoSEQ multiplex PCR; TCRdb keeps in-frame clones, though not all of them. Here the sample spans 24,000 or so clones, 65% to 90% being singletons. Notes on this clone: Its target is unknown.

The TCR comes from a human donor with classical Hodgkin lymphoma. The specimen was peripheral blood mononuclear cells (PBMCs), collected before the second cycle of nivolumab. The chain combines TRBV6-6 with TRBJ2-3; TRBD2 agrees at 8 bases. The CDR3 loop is CASSPPRRGATDTQYF. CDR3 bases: TGTGCCAGCAGCCCCCCCCGGCGGGGGGCCACAGATACGCAGTATTTT.